This T cell receptor (beta chain) was retrieved from a study of OX40 agonist ivuxolimab in advanced cancers. Assay: immunoSEQ multiplex PCR; the TCRdb copy retains only in-frame clones and omits some. The table lists tens of thousands of clones, approximately 84% of them singletons. Comment on this clone: Its target is unknown.

General study points: Expansion of clones was among the lowest in partial responders at 0.1-3.0 mg/kg.

This CDR3 contains 13 residues. Germline CDR1 reads MNHEY; CDR2 reads SVGAGI. V shed 0 bases and J shed 8 bases, with 5 bases lying between them. This rearrangement joins TRBV6-5 to TRBJ1-6; possibly TRBD1 for D (5 bases). Sequences were derived from CD4+ or CD8+ T cells sorted from blood, sampled in a trial of the OX40 agonist ivuxolimab. This receptor was obtained from an adult with an advanced solid tumor such as melanoma, head and neck, liver or kidney cancer. The CDR3 region has the DNA TGTGCCAGCAGTTACTCGGGGGATTCACCCCTCCACTTT. Translated: CASSYSGDSPLHF.